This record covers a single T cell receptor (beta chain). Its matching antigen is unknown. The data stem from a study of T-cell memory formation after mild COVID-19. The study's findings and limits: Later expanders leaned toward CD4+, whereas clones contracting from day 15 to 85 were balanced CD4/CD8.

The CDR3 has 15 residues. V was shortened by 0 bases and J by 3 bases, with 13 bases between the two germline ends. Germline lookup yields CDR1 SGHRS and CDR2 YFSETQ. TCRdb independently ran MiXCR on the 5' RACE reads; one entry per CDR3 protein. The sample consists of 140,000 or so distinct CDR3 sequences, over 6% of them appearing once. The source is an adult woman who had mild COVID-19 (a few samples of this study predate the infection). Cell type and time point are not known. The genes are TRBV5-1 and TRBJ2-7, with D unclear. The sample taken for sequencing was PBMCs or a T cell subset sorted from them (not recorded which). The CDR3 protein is CASSLGAKLDYEQYF. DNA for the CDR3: TGCGCCAGCAGCTTGGGGGCTAAACTCGACTACGAGCAGTACTTC.